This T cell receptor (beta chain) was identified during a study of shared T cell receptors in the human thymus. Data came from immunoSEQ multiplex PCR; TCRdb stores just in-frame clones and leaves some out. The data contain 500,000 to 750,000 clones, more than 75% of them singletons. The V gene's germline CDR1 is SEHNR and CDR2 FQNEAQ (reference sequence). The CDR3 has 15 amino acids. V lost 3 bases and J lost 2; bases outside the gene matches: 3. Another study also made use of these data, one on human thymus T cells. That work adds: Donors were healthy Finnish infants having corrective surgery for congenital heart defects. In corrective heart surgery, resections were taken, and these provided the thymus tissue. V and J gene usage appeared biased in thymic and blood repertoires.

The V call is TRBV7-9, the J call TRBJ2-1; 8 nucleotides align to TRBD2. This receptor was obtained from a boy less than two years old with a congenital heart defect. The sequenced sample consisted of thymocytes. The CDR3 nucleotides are TGTGCCAGCAGCTTGGCTAGCGGGCCCTACAATGAGCAGTTCTTC. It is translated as CASSLASGPYNEQFF.